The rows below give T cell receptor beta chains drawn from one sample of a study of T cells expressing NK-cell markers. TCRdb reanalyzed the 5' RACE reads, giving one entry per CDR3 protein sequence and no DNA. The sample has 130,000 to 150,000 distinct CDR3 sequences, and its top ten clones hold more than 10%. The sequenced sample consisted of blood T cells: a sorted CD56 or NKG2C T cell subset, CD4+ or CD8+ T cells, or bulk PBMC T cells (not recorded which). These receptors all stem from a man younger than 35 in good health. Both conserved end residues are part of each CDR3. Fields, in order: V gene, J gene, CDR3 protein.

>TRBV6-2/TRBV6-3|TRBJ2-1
CASTTRGTVYNEQFF
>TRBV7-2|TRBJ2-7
CASSLDLGFYEQYF
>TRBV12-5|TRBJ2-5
CASGLVPRTLDAQETQYF
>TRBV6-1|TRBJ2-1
CASSTGTGIYNEQFF
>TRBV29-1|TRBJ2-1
CSVVAGTMRDEQFF
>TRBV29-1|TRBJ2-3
CSPPYRDTQYF
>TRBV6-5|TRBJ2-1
CASSYGGRDEQFF
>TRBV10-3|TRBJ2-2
CAISPGTSGSRTGELFF
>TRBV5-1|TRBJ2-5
CASSFTPDSPKYQETQYF
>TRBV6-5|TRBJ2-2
CASQGEGELFF
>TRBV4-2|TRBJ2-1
CASSQGLAGPSYNEQFF
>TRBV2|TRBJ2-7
CATASGSYEQYF
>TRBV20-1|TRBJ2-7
CSARRRGEYEQYF
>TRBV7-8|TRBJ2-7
CASSPRRTVYEQYF
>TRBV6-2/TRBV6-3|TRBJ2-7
CASRFTSGRVYEQYF
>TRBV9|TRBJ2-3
CASSTSGTSADTQYF
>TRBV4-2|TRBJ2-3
CASSQEPGQGATDTQYF
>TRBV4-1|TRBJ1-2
CASSQVRQRSSNGYTF
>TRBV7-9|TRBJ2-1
CASSFRPSGSLDEQFF
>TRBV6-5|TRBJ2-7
CASRGGSYEQYF
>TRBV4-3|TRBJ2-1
CASSQGTGAVNEQFF
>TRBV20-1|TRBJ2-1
CSAKGREILNEQFF
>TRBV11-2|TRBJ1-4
CASSLATVELFF
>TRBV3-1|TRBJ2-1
CASSHLTSGDYNEQFF
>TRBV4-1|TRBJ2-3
CASSQRYGTDTDTQYF
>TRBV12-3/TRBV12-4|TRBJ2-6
CASSSVDRSSSGANVLTF